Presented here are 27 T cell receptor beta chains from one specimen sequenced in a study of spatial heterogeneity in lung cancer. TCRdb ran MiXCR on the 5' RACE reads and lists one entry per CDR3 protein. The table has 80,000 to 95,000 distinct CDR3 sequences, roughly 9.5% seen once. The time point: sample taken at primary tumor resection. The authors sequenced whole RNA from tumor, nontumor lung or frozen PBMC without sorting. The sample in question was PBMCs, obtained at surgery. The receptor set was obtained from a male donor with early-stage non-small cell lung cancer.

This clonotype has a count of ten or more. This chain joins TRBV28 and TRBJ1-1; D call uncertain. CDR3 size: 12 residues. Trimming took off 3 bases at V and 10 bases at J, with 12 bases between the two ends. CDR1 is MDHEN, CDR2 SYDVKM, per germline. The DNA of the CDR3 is TGTGCCAGCAGTTTGTCCTTCGCCGCAGCTTTCTTT. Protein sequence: CASSLSFAAAFF. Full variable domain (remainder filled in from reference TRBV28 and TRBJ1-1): DVKVTQSSRYLVKRTGEKVFLECVQDMDHENMFWYRQDPGLGLRLIYFSYDVKMKEKGDIPEGYSVSREKKERFSLILESASTNQTSMYLCASSLSFAAAFFGQGTRLTVV.

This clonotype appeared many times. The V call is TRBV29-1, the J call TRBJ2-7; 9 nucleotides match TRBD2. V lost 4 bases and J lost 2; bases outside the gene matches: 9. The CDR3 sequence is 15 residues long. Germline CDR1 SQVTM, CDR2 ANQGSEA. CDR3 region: CSVVGDSGGTYEQYF. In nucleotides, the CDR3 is TGCAGCGTTGTAGGGGATAGCGGGGGAACCTACGAGCAGTACTTC.

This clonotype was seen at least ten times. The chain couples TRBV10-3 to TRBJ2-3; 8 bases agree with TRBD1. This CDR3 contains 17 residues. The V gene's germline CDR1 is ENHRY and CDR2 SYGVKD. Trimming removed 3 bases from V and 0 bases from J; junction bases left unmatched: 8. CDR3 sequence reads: CAISDYRQGTSTDTQYF. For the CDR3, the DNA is TGTGCCATCAGTGACTATAGACAGGGGACAAGCACAGATACGCAGTATTTT.

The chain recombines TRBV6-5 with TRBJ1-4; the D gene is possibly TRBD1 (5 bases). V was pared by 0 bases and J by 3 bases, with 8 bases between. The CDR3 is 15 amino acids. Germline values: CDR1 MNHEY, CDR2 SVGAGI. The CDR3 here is CASSYSGPSNEKLFF. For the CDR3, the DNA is TGTGCCAGCAGTTACTCGGGACCCTCTAATGAAAAACTGTTTTTT.

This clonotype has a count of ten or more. The CDR3 sequence: CASSFDRDYGYTF. The CDR3 region has the DNA TGTGCCAGCAGCTTTGACAGGGATTATGGCTACACCTTC. The rearrangement links TRBV5-8 to TRBJ1-2; TRBD1 matches at 7 bases. CDR1 is SGHTS and CDR2 is YDEGEE in the germline V gene. There are 13 residues in the CDR3. The ends lost 2 bases at V and 5 bases at J; junction bases unmatched: 3.

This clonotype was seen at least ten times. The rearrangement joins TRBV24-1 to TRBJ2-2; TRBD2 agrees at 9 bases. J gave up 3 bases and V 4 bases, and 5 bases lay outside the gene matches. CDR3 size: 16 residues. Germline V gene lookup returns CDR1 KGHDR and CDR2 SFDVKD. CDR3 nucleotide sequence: TGTGCCACCAGTGACTCCGGACTAGCGTACACCGGGGAGCTGTTTTTT. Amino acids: CATSDSGLAYTGELFF.

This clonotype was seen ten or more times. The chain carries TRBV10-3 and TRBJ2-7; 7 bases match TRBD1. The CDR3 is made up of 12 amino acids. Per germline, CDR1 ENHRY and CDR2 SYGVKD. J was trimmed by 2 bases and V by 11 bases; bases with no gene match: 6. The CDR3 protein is CAVGQVTYEQYF. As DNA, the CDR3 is TGTGCCGTCGGACAGGTAACCTACGAGCAGTACTTC.

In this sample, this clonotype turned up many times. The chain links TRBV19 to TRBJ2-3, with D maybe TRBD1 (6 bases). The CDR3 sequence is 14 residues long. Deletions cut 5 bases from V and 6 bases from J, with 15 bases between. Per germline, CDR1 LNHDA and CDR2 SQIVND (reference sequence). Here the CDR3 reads CASSPLGGVDTQYF. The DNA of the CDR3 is TGTGCCAGTAGTCCTCTAGGGGGAGTGGATACGCAGTATTTT. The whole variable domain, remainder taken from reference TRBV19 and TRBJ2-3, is DGGITQSPKYLFRKEGQNVTLSCEQNLNHDAMYWYRQDPGQGLRLIYYSQIVNDFQKGDIAEGYSVSREKKESFPLTVTSAQKNPTAFYLCASSPLGGVDTQYFGPGTRLTVL.

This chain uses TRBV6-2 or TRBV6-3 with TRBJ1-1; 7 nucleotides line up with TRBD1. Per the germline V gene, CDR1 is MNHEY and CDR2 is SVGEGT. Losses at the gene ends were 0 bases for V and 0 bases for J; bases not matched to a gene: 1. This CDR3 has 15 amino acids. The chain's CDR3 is CASSYSGTVNTEAFF. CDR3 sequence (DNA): TGTGCCAGCAGTTACTCCGGGACAGTGAACACTGAAGCTTTCTTT.

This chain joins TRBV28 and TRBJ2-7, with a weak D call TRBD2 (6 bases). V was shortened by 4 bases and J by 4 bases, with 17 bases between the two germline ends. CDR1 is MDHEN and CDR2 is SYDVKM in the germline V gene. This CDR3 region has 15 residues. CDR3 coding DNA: TGTGCCAGCAGTTCTCCCGGGGGTATGGTATACGAGCAGTACTTC. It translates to CASSSPGGMVYEQYF.

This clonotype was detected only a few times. In DNA, the CDR3 is TGTGCCAGCAGTTACTCGACGAGACAGGGGGCCTACGAGCAGTACTTC. Its translation is CASSYSTRQGAYEQYF. The chain employs TRBV6-5 and TRBJ2-7, with 9 positions matching TRBD1. CDR3 length: 16 residues. The V and J ends lost 0 bases and 2 bases, in that order; junction bases with no gene match: 5. Germline CDR1 reads MNHEY; CDR2 reads SVGAGI.

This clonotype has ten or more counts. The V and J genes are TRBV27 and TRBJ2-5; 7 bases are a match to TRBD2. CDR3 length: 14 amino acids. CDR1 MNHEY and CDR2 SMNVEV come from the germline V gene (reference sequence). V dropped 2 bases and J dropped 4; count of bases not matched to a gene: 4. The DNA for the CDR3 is TGTGCCAGCAGTTTAGGATCGGGGGGAGAGACCCAGTACTTC. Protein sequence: CASSLGSGGETQYF.

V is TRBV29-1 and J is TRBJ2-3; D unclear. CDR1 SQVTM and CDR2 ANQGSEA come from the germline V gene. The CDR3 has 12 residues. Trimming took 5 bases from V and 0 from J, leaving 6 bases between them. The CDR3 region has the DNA TGCAGCGTTTTGGCTAGCACAGATACGCAGTATTTT. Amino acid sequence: CSVLASTDTQYF.

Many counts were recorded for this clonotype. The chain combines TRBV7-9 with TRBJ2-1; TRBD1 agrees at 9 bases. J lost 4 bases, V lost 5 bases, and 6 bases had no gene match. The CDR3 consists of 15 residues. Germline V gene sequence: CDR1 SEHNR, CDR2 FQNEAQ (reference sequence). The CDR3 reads CASSIPGQGYNEQFF. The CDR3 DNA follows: TGTGCCAGCAGCATCCCGGGACAGGGATACAATGAGCAGTTCTTC.

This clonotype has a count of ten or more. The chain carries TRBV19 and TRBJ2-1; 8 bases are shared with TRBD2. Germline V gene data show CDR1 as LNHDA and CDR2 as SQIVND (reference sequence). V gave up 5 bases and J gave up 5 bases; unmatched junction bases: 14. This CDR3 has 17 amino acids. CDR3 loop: CASSGQWSGRANNEQFF. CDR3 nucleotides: TGTGCCAGTAGTGGGCAGTGGAGCGGGAGAGCGAACAATGAGCAGTTCTTC.

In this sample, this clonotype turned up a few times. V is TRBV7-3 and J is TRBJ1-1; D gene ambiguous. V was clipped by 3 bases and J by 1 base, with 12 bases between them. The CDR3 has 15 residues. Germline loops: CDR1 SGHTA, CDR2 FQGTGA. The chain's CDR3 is CASSLDPTENTEAFF. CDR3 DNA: TGTGCCAGCAGCTTGGACCCGACGGAGAACACTGAAGCTTTCTTT.

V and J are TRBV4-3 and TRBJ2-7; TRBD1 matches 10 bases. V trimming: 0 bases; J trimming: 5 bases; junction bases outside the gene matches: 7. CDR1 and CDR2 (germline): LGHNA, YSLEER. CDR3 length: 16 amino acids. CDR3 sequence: CASSQEEGTGVNEQYF. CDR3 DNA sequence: TGCGCCAGCAGCCAAGAAGAGGGGACAGGGGTCAACGAGCAGTACTTC.

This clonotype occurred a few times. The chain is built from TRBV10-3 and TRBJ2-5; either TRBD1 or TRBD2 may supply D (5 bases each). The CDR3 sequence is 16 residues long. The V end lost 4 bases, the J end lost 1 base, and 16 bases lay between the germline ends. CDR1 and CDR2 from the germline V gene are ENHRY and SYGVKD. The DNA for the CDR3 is TGTGCCATCAGTGGTAGTGGGCGTGGGGGCCAAGAGACCCAGTACTTC. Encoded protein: CAISGSGRGGQETQYF.

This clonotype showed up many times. The CDR3 DNA is TGTGCCAGCAGTTACTCAGAGACCCAGTACTTC. It is translated as CASSYSETQYF. The chain joins TRBV6-2 or TRBV6-3 to TRBJ2-5; unclear D gene. Germline loops: CDR1 MNHEY, CDR2 SVGEGT. The V gene lost 0 bases and the J gene lost 4 bases, with 0 bases spanning the gap. The CDR3 length is 11 residues.

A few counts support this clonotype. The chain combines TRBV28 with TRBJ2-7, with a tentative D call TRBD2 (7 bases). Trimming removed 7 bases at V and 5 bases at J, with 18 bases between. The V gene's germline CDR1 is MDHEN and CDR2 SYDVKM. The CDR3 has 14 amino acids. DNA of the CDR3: TGTGCCAGCACCGCCATTGGGGGGGCGAACGAGCAGTACTTC. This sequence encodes CASTAIGGANEQYF.

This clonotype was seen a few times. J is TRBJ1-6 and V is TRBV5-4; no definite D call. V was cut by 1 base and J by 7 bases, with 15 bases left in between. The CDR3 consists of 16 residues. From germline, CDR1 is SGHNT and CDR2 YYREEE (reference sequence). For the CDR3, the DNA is TGTGCCAGCAGCTTGTTCCCAGGTCAGGCGAATTCACCCCTCCACTTT. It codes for CASSLFPGQANSPLHF.

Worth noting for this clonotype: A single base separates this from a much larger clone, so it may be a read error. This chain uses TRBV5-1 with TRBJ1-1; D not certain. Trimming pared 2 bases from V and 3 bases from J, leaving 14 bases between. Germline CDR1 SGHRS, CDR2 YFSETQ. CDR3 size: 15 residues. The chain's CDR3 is CASSFVLQVDTEAFF. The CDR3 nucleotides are TGCGCCAGCAGCTTCGTCCTCCAGGTCGACACTGAAGCTTTCTTT. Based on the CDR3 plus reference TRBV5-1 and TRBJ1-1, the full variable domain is KAGVTQTPRYLIKTRGQQVTLSCSPISGHRSVSWYQQTPGQGLQFLFEYFSETQRNKGNFPGRFSGRQFSNSRSEMNVSTLELGDSALYLCASSFVLQVDTEAFFGQGTRLTVV.

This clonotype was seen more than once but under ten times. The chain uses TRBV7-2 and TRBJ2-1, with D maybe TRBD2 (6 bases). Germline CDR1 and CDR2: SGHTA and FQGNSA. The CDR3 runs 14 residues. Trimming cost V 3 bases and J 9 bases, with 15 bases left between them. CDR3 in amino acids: CASSFNLGLGEQFF. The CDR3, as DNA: TGTGCCAGCAGCTTTAATCTGGGACTCGGTGAGCAGTTCTTC.

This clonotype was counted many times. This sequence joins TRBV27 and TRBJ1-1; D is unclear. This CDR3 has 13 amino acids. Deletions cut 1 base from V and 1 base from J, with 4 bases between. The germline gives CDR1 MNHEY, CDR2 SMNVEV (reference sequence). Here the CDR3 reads CASSLFANTEAFF. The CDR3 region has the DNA TGTGCCAGCAGTTTATTTGCGAACACTGAAGCTTTCTTT.

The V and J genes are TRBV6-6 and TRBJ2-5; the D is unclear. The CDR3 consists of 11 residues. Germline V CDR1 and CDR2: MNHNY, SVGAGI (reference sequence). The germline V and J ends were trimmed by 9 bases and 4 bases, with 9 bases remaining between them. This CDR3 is CASATGETQYF. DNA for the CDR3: TGTGCCAGTGCCACCGGAGAGACCCAGTACTTC.

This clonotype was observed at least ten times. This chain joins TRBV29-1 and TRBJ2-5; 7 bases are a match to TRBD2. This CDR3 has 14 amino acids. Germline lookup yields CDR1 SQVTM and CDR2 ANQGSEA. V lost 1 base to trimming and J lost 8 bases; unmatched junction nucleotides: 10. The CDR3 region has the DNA TGCAGCGTTGAAGGGGAGCGGGGCCCAGGTACCCAGTACTTC. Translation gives CSVEGERGPGTQYF.

The CDR3 protein is CAISKDYPNEQFF. The CDR3 DNA reads as TGTGCCATCAGTAAGGACTACCCTAACGAGCAGTTCTTC. The rearrangement links TRBV10-3 to TRBJ2-1, with TRBD2 as a possible D gene (6 bases). The V end was cut by 5 bases, the J end by 10 bases, with 15 bases between. The CDR3 totals 13 residues. Germline V gene sequence: CDR1 ENHRY, CDR2 SYGVKD.